A single sample gave rise to the 25 T cell receptor beta chains below, sequenced in a study of identical twins. TCRdb re-called the 5' RACE reads with MiXCR, one entry per CDR3 protein. The sample lists roughly 1,500,000 distinct CDR3 sequences, under 35% occurring once. Sequencing was carried out using cord blood. All receptors come from a newborn girl in good health.

The chain employs TRBV7-2 and TRBJ1-4, with D tentatively TRBD1 (5 bases). Germline CDR1 and CDR2: SGHTA and FQGNSA. The CDR3 is made up of 15 amino acids. Deletions cut 2 bases from V and 4 bases from J, with 11 bases between. CDR3 in DNA: TGTGCCAGCAGCTTAACGGGACGAGTTAATGAAAAACTGTTTTTT. It yields the protein CASSLTGRVNEKLFF.

In regard to this clonotype: A much larger clone differs by one base, so this may be a read error. The CDR3 DNA reads as TGTGTCAGCAGTGAATATCCGGGGGTGCAGTACTTC. Translated, it gives CVSSEYPGVQYF. The V call is TRBV25-1, the J call TRBJ2-4, with D possibly TRBD2 on 6 matching bases. This CDR3 is 12 amino acids long. The germline V gene has CDR1 MGHDK and CDR2 SYGVNS.

J is TRBJ2-3 and V is TRBV18; no reliable D call. This CDR3 has 14 residues. V lost 4 bases to trimming and J lost 0 bases, with 8 bases between them. Germline loops: CDR1 KGHSH, CDR2 LQKENI. For the CDR3, the DNA is TGTGCCAGCTCACATACCGCTAGCACAGATACGCAGTATTTT. Its protein product is CASSHTASTDTQYF.

This clonotype occurred a few times. V and J are TRBV6-6 and TRBJ2-7, with 12 positions matching TRBD1. Germline CDR1 reads MNHNY; CDR2 reads SVGAGI (reference sequence). The CDR3 runs 16 residues. V was pared by 2 bases and J by 5 bases, with 7 bases of the junction left unmatched. CDR3 DNA sequence: TGTGCCAGCAGTTACGCCATCGGGACAGGGGGCGACGAGCAGTACTTC. Translated, it gives CASSYAIGTGGDEQYF.

This clonotype has more than one count but fewer than ten. The V gene is TRBV13, the J gene TRBJ1-2; D perhaps matches TRBD1 (5 bases). The CDR3 runs to 15 residues. Trimming removed 5 bases at V and 2 bases at J, with 15 bases between. CDR1 and CDR2 from the germline V gene are PRHDT and FYEKMQ (reference sequence). DNA for the CDR3: TGTGCCAGCAGCCACTCAGGGATGGTCAACTATGGCTACACCTTC. Its translation is CASSHSGMVNYGYTF.

V gene TRBV10-1 combines with J gene TRBJ2-3; D tentatively fits TRBD1 or TRBD2 (5 bases each). Trimming removed 8 bases from V and 2 bases from J, with 14 bases in between. The germline CDR1 and CDR2 sequences are WNHNN and SYGVQD (reference sequence). This CDR3 is 14 amino acids long. CDR3 DNA: TGCGCCAGCGGGGACGGACTCAACACAGATACGCAGTATTTT. Residues: CASGDGLNTDTQYF.

This clonotype was counted many times. V is TRBV10-3 and J is TRBJ2-1; D is unresolved. Germline CDR1 reads ENHRY; CDR2 reads SYGVKD. Trimming stripped 9 bases from V and 0 bases from J, with 9 bases between. The CDR3 sequence is 13 residues long. The CDR3 reads CAIRTLSYNEQFF. CDR3 in DNA: TGTGCCATACGGACCCTCTCCTACAATGAGCAGTTCTTC.

This clonotype showed up just a few times. The V gene is TRBV20-1, the J gene TRBJ2-4; 13 positions match TRBD2. The CDR3 length is 15 residues. V trimming: 3 bases; J trimming: 13 bases; junction bases outside the gene matches: 12. Germline assignment: CDR1 DFQATT and CDR2 SNEGSKA (reference sequence). The CDR3 nucleotides read TGCAGTGCTAGCTCTTGGACTAGCGGGAGCAATGAGCAGTACTTC. This sequence encodes CSASSWTSGSNEQYF.

The chain employs TRBV20-1 and TRBJ2-6, with TRBD2 matching over 9 bases. The CDR3 sequence is 16 residues long. From germline, CDR1 is DFQATT and CDR2 SNEGSKA (reference sequence). With V trimmed by 5 bases and J by 4 bases, 9 bases remained unmatched. CDR3: CSARTSAGFGANVLTF. CDR3 bases: TGCAGTGCTCGGACTAGCGCCGGGTTCGGGGCCAACGTCCTGACTTTC.

The V gene is TRBV7-6, the J gene TRBJ1-2; weak D call: TRBD1 (6 bases). In germline, CDR1 is SGHVS, CDR2 FNYEAQ. CDR3 length: 14 amino acids. V lost 3 bases and J 2 bases, leaving 10 bases between the germline ends. Here the CDR3 reads CASSLGHRNYGYTF. The CDR3 bases are TGTGCCAGCAGCTTGGGACACAGAAACTATGGCTACACCTTC.

This chain joins TRBV3-1 and TRBJ2-1, with TRBD2 matching over 11 bases. Trimming removed 4 bases from V and 3 bases from J; junction bases left unmatched: 8. Germline V CDR1 and CDR2: LGHDT, YNNKEL (reference sequence). The CDR3 contains 17 residues. CDR3 nucleotides: TGTGCCAGCAGCCTGTTTCTGGGACTAGCGGTCTACAATGAGCAGTTCTTC. Translating it yields CASSLFLGLAVYNEQFF.

In its sample, this clonotype was seen a few times. The chain is built from TRBV20-1 and TRBJ2-5; no reliable D call. Deletions cut 3 bases from V and 4 bases from J, with 9 bases between. The CDR3 is 12 residues long. Germline V gives CDR1 DFQATT, CDR2 SNEGSKA (reference sequence). As DNA, the CDR3 is TGCAGTGCTAGCCGTAAGGGAGAGACCCAGTACTTC. It encodes CSASRKGETQYF.

The gene calls are TRBV16 and TRBJ2-1, with 9 bases that match TRBD1. V dropped 0 bases and J dropped 3; count of bases not matched to a gene: 0. The CDR3 consists of 15 residues. Germline CDR1 is KGHSY and CDR2 is FQNENV. CDR3 sequence: CASSQSGQGYNEQFF. In nucleotides, the CDR3 is TGTGCCAGCAGCCAATCGGGACAGGGCTACAATGAGCAGTTCTTC.

Of note for this clonotype: Just one base apart from a much larger clone, this may be a read error. The chain is built from TRBV28 and TRBJ2-7; D possibly uses TRBD1 or TRBD2 (5 bases each). Trimming removed 5 bases at V and 0 bases at J, with 14 bases between. CDR3 length: 15 amino acids. CDR1 MDHEN and CDR2 SYDVKM come from the germline V gene. Here the CDR3 reads CASSVGPADSYEQYF. The CDR3 bases are TGTGCCAGCAGTGTGGGACCAGCGGACTCCTACGAGCAGTACTTC.

V is TRBV20-1 and J is TRBJ1-5, with D possibly matching TRBD1 (6 bases). CDR1 and CDR2 from the germline V gene are DFQATT and SNEGSKA (reference sequence). The ends were cut back, 4 bases at V and 1 base at J, with 11 bases in the middle. There are 14 residues in the CDR3. As DNA, the CDR3 is TGCAGTGCTATAGAAGGACAGAGCAATCAGCCCCAGCATTTT. This sequence encodes CSAIEGQSNQPQHF.

This clonotype turned up a few times. This chain links TRBV6-5 with TRBJ1-6; maybe TRBD1 (6 bases). The CDR3 has 15 amino acids. V was shortened by 5 bases and J by 10 bases, with 18 bases between the two germline ends. Germline CDR1 is MNHEY and CDR2 is SVGAGI. CDR3 sequence (DNA): TGTGCCAGCAGTCACGAGAGGGGGGCAGGATCACCCCTCCACTTT. This gives the protein CASSHERGAGSPLHF.

This clonotype occurred a few times. The chain links TRBV11-2 to TRBJ2-3; unclear D gene. Germline loops: CDR1 SGHAT, CDR2 FQNNGV. This CDR3 has 14 residues. V shed 3 bases and J shed 0 bases, with 7 bases lying between them. CDR3 region: CASSFLLSTDTQYF. In DNA, the CDR3 is TGTGCCAGCAGCTTCTTGCTTAGCACAGATACGCAGTATTTT.

J is TRBJ2-4 and V is TRBV5-1; no firm D call. The J call may be wrong; the DNA end is better matched by TRBJ2-7. The CDR3 runs to 15 residues. Looked up from germline, CDR1 is SGHRS and CDR2 is YFSETQ. This CDR3 is CASSLDPGTLGEQYF. CDR3 sequence (DNA): TGCGCCAGCAGCTTGGATCCGGGTACCCTCGGCGAGCAGTACTTC.

The chain couples TRBV9 to TRBJ1-2; D not resolved. Germline loops: CDR1 SGDLS, CDR2 YYNGEE. This CDR3 contains 14 residues. V was pared by 0 bases and J by 0 bases, with 6 bases between. This CDR3 reads CASSVAHANYGYTF. DNA of the CDR3: TGTGCCAGCAGCGTAGCTCACGCTAACTATGGCTACACCTTC.

The V gene is TRBV7-9, the J gene TRBJ1-1; possibly TRBD1 for D (6 bases). The V end was cut by 3 bases, the J end by 10 bases, with 9 bases between. CDR3 length equals 11 residues. CDR1 and CDR2 (germline): SEHNR, FQNEAQ (reference sequence). The CDR3 is CASSFGQIAFF. The CDR3 coding sequence is TGTGCCAGCAGCTTCGGACAGATAGCTTTCTTT.

This clonotype has at least ten counts. The CDR3 DNA sequence: TGCGCCAGCAGCTTGACGGGGAGGGCCTACAATGAGCAGTTCTTC. Translating gives CASSLTGRAYNEQFF. The V call is TRBV5-1, the J call TRBJ2-1; the match to TRBD2 covers 7 bases. Germline trimming cut 1 base from V and 2 bases from J; bases unmatched to any gene: 3. Germline V lookup: CDR1 SGHRS, CDR2 YFSETQ. The CDR3 runs to 15 residues.

The sample holds many counts of this clonotype. In DNA form, the CDR3 reads TGTGCCAGCAGCTTAGCCTTCGAGACCCAGTACTTC. It specifies CASSLAFETQYF. The chain employs TRBV7-2 and TRBJ2-5; no clear D gene. Germline-derived CDR1 and CDR2 are SGHTA and FQGNSA. The CDR3 runs 12 residues. V gave up 0 bases and J gave up 5 bases, with 4 bases separating them.

This clonotype was seen a few times. This sequence joins TRBV12-3 or TRBV12-4 and TRBJ1-1; the D gene is possibly TRBD1 (6 bases). CDR3 length: 13 amino acids. V shed 2 bases and J shed 10 bases, with 14 bases lying between them. CDR3 sequence: CASSLNRAQGAFF. CDR3 coding DNA: TGTGCCAGCAGTTTAAACAGGGCCCAGGGAGCTTTCTTT.

This clonotype was seen a few times. The V gene is TRBV20-1, the J gene TRBJ2-2; possible D gene TRBD2, 5 bases. The V gene lost 3 bases and the J gene lost 6 bases, with 8 bases spanning the gap. Per the germline V gene, CDR1 is DFQATT and CDR2 is SNEGSKA (reference sequence). This CDR3 comprises 12 residues. The CDR3 coding sequence is TGCAGTGCTAGGATGAGGGCCGGGGAGCTGTTTTTT. Translating it yields CSARMRAGELFF.

The chain has TRBV7-2 and TRBJ1-2; D ambiguous. CDR3 size: 16 residues. Germline V CDR1 and CDR2: SGHTA, FQGNSA. V was trimmed by 1 base and J by 5 bases, leaving 17 bases between them. CDR3 DNA: TGTGCCAGCAGCTTAGTCTTCTATGGCGTCCCTTATGGCTACACCTTC. Translating it yields CASSLVFYGVPYGYTF.